A single sample gave rise to the 6 T cell receptor beta chains below, sequenced in a study of early T cells in non-severe SARS-CoV-2 infection. MiXCR, applied by TCRdb to the 5' RACE reads, yields one record per CDR3 protein. This table holds tens of thousands of distinct CDR3 sequences, approximately 12% found once. Sequenced input: whole blood. The receptors here all came from an adult who was a healthcare worker with PCR-confirmed SARS-CoV-2 infection or an uninfected control (not recorded which).

Regarding this clonotype: A read error is possible here, since a much larger clone lies one base away. The chain combines TRBV6-5 with TRBJ2-5, with a weak D call TRBD2 (6 bases). CDR3 length: 14 amino acids. The germline CDR1 and CDR2 sequences are MNHEY and SVGAGI. CDR3 sequence: CASSYNPSGETQSF. The CDR3 DNA is TGTGCCAGCAGTTACAACCCCTCGGGGGAGACCCAGTCCTTC.

As DNA, the CDR3 is TGTGCCAGCAGACGCAACAGGGAAGATACGCAGTATTTT. This translates into CASRRNREDTQYF. The rearrangement joins TRBV6-2 or TRBV6-3 to TRBJ2-3; weak D call: TRBD1 (6 bases). Germline CDR1 and CDR2: MNHEY and SVGEGT. Trimming cost V 6 bases and J 5 bases, with 12 bases left between them. The length of the CDR3 is 13 residues.

This clonotype was seen many times. The CDR3 sequence: CSARDSSGPEQFF. The CDR3 region has the DNA TGCAGTGCTAGAGACAGTAGCGGGCCTGAGCAGTTCTTC. The V gene is TRBV20-1, the J gene TRBJ2-1; 7 bases agree with TRBD2. The V gene end was trimmed by 0 bases and the J gene end by 9 bases; junction bases not matched to a gene: 5. Per germline, CDR1 DFQATT and CDR2 SNEGSKA (reference sequence). This CDR3 region has 13 residues.

This chain joins TRBV20-1 and TRBJ2-5; D gene uncertain. The germline V gene encodes CDR1 DFQATT and CDR2 SNEGSKA (reference sequence). CDR3 length: 11 residues. Trimming removed 3 bases at V and 5 bases at J, with 7 bases between. The CDR3: CSARKSETQYF. In nucleotides, the CDR3 is TGCAGTGCTAGGAAATCGGAGACCCAGTACTTC.

The V gene is TRBV30, the J gene TRBJ2-7; the match to TRBD1 covers 7 bases. The CDR3 sequence is 14 residues long. Germline loops: CDR1 GTSNPN, CDR2 SVGIG (reference sequence). Germline trimming cut 4 bases from V and 2 bases from J; bases unmatched to any gene: 8. CDR3 amino acids: CAWTKQGRTYEQYF. The CDR3 nucleotides are TGTGCCTGGACCAAACAGGGGCGGACCTACGAGCAGTACTTC.

In its sample, this clonotype was seen a few times. The chain uses TRBV28 and TRBJ2-5, with a weak D call TRBD1 (5 bases). Trimming shortened V by 3 bases and J by 5 bases, and 10 bases separated the two germline ends. Per the germline V gene, CDR1 is MDHEN and CDR2 is SYDVKM. This CDR3 has 13 residues. In DNA, the CDR3 is TGTGCCAGCAGTTTGGGGTCAGGGGAGACCCAGTACTTC. This sequence encodes CASSLGSGETQYF.